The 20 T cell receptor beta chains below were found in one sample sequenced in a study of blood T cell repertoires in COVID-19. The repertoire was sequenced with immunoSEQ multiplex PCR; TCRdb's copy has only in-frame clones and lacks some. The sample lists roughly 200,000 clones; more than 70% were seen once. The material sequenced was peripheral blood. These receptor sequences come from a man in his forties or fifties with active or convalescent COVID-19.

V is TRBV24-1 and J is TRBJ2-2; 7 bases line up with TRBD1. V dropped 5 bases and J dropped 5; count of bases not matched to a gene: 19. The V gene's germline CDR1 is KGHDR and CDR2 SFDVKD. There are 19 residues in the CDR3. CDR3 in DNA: TGTGCCACCAGTGGACAGACAGGGCCCCAACCGACCCATACCGGGGAGCTGTTTTTT. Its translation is CATSGQTGPQPTHTGELFF.

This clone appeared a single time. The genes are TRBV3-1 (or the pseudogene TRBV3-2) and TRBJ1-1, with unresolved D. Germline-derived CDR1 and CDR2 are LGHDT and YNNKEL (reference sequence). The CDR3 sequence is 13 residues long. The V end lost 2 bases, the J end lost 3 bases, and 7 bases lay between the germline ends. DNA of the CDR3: TGTGCCAGCAGCCAACGAGCGGACACTGAAGCTTTCTTT. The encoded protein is CASSQRADTEAFF.

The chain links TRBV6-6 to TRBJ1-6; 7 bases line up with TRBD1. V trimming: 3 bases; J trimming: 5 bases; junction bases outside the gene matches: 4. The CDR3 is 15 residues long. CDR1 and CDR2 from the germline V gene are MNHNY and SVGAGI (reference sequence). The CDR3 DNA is TGTGCCAGCAGTTATCAGGGGGTGAATAATTCACCCCTCCACTTT. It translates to CASSYQGVNNSPLHF.

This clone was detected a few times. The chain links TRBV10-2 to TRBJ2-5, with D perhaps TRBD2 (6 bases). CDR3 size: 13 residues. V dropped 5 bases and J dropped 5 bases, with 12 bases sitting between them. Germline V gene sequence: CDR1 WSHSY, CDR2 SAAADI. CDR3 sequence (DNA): TGCGCCAGCAGTTTCTCCCGGGGGGAGACCCAGTACTTC. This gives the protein CASSFSRGETQYF.

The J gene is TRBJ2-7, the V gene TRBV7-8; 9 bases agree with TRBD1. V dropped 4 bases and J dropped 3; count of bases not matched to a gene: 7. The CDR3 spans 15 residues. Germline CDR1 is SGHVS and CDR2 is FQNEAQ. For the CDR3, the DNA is TGTGCCAGCAGCTACCCGGGACAGGGTCGCTACGAGCAGTACTTC. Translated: CASSYPGQGRYEQYF.

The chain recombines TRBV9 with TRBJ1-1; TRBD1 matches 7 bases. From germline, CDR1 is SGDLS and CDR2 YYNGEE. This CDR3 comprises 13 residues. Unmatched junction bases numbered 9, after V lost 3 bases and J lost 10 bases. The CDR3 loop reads CASSGRDREVAFF. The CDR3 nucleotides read TGTGCCAGCAGCGGCCGGGACAGAGAGGTAGCTTTCTTT. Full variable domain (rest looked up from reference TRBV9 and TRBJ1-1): DSGVTQTPKHLITATGQRVTLRCSPRSGDLSVYWYQQSLDQGLQFLIQYYNGEERAKGNILERFSAQQFPDLHSELNLSSLELGDSALYFCASSGRDREVAFFGQGTRLTVV.

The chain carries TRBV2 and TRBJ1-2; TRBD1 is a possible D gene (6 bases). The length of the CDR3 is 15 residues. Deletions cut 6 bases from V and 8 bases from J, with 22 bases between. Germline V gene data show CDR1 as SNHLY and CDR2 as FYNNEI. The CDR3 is CASSTGTTNLGGYTF. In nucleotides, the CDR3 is TGTGCCAGCAGCACCGGGACAACCAATCTGGGCGGCTACACCTTC.

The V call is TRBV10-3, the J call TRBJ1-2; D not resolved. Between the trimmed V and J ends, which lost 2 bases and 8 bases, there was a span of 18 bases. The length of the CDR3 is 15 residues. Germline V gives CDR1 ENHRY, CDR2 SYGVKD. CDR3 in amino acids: CAISEVLNTVYGYTF. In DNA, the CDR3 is TGTGCCATCAGTGAGGTATTAAACACAGTCTACGGCTACACCTTC.

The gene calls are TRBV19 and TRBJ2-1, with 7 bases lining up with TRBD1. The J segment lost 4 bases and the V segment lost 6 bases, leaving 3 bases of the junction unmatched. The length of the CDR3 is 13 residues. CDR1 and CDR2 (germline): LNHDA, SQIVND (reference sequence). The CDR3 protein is CASRDRIYNEQFF. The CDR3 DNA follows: TGTGCCAGTAGGGACAGGATATACAATGAGCAGTTCTTC.

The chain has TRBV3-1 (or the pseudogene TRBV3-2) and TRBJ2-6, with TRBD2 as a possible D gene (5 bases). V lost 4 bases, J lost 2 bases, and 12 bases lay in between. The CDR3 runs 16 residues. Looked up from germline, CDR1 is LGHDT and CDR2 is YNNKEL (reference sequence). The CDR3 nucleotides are TGTGCCAGCAGCCTCTGGACTGCTACTGGGGCCAACGTCCTGACTTTC. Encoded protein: CASSLWTATGANVLTF.

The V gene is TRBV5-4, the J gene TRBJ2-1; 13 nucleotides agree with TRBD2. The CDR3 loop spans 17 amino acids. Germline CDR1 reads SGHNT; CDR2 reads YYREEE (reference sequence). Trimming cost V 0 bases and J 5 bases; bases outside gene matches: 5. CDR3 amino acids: CASSLARGLAGDNEQFF. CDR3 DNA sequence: TGTGCCAGCAGCTTGGCCCGCGGACTAGCGGGGGACAATGAGCAGTTCTTC.

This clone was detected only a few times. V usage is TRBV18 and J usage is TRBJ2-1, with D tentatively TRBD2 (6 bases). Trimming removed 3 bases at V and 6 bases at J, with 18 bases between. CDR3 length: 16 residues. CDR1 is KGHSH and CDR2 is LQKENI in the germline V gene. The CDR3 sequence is CASSPQPGALRNEQFF. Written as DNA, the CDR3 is TGTGCCAGCTCACCCCAACCGGGAGCTTTGCGCAATGAGCAGTTCTTC.

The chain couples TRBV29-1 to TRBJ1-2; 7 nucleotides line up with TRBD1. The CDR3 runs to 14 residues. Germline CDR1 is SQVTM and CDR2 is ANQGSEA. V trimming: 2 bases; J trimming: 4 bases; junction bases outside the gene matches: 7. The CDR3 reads CSVEITGATYGYTF. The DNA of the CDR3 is TGCAGCGTTGAAATCACAGGGGCTACCTATGGCTACACCTTC.

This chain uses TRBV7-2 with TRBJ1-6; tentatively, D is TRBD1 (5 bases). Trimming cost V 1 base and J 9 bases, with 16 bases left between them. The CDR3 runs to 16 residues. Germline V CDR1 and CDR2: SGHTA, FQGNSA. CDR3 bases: TGTGCCAGCAGCTTAGTAGGCGGCCAGGGAAGTTCACCCCTCCACTTT. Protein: CASSLVGGQGSSPLHF.

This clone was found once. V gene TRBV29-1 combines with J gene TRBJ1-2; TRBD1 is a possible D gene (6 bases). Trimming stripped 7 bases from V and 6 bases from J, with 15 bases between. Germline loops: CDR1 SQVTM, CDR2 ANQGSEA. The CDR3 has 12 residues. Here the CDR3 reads CSGQEGSDGYTF. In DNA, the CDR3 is TGCAGCGGACAGGAAGGCAGCGATGGCTACACCTTC.

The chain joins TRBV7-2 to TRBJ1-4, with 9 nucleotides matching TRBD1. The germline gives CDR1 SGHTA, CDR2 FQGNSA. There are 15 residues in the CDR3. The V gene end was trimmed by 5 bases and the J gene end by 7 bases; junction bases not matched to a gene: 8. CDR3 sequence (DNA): TGTGCCAGCAGCCGCACAGGGGGCGCAGGTGAAAAACTGTTTTTT. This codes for CASSRTGGAGEKLFF.

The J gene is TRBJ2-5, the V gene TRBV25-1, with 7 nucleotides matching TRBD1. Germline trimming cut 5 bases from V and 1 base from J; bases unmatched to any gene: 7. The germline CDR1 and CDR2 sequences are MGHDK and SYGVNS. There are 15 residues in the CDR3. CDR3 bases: TGTGCCAGCAGTCGACAGGGTGCTTTCCAAGAGACCCAGTACTTC. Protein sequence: CASSRQGAFQETQYF.

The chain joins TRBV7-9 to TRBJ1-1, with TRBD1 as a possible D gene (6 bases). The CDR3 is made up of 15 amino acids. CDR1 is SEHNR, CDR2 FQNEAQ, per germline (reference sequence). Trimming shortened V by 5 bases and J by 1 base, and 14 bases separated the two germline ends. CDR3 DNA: TGTGCCAGCAGCGTCGCACAGGGAAAGAACACTGAAGCTTTCTTT. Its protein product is CASSVAQGKNTEAFF.

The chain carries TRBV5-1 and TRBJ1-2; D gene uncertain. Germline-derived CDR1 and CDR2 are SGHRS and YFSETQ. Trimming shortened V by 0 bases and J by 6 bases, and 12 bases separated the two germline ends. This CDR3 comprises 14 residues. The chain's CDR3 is CASSLDYRNNGYTF. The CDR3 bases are TGCGCCAGCAGCTTGGATTACAGAAACAATGGCTACACCTTC.

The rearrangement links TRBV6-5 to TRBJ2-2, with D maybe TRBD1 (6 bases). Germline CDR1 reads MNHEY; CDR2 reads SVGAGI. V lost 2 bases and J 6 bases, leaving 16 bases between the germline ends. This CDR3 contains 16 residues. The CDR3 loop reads CASSYRPGHGSGELFF. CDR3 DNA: TGTGCCAGCAGTTACCGTCCGGGACATGGTTCCGGGGAGCTGTTTTTT.